This T cell receptor beta chain was captured by sequencing in a study of cytomegalovirus exposure and HLA in healthy donors. Turning to the study itself: Some 200 million T cells yielded 117 million unique TCR beta sequences in earlier analysis. Inside one of the first data releases sat 80 million to 95 million unique TCRs taken from HLA-typed donors. Study-wide results and caveats: The analysis excluded some indistinguishable V segments, including TRBV6-2 and TRBV6-3.

Germline CDR1 SGHTA, CDR2 FQGNSA. V dropped 6 bases and J dropped 1 base, with 8 bases sitting between them. This CDR3 is built from 13 residues. Comments on this clone: The target antigen is unknown.

It was with 60 Vbeta and 13 Jbeta primers that the PCR ran. The protocol was immunoSEQ multiplex PCR, while the TCRdb copy is restricted to in-frame clones and leaves out a portion. The table lists 150,000 to 200,000 clones, under 80% of them singletons, with approximately 2% in the top ten. The source material was PBMCs. The origin of this receptor is a female donor in good health and CMV-seronegative. The chain employs TRBV7-2 and TRBJ2-3; no firm D call. The CDR3 reads CASRSQGTDTQYF. The CDR3 coding sequence is TGTGCCAGCAGATCCCAGGGCACAGATACGCAGTATTTT. The full variable domain, its missing parts supplied by reference TRBV7-2 and TRBJ2-3, is GAGVSQSPSNKVTEKGKDVELRCDPISGHTALYWYRQSLGQGLEFLIYFQGNSAPDKSGLPSDRFSAERTGGSVSTLTIQRTQQEDSAVYLCASRSQGTDTQYFGPGTRLTVL.